The present T cell receptor (beta chain) was sequenced within a study of OX40 agonist ivuxolimab in advanced cancers. Study as a whole: Patients receiving dose escalation had hepatocellular carcinoma, melanoma, renal cell or head and neck cancer.

Study-wide results and caveats: Averaging showed that CD8+ T cells had more expanded clones than CD4+ did.

The J segment lost 10 bases and the V segment lost 1 base, leaving 6 bases of the junction unmatched. Germline V lookup: CDR1 SEHNR, CDR2 FQNEAQ (reference sequence). The CDR3 consists of 15 residues. Worth noting for this clone: Its antigen is as yet unknown.

Only in-frame clones appear in the TCRdb table, and some are missing; sequencing was by immunoSEQ multiplex PCR. The data show 43,000 or so clones, with 70% to 90% seen just once and 14% to 15% held by the top ten. This receptor was identified in an adult with an advanced solid tumor such as melanoma, head and neck, liver or kidney cancer. The chain is built from TRBV7-9 and TRBJ1-6; 8 nucleotides align to TRBD1. The sample consisted of CD4+ or CD8+ T cells sorted from blood, taken in a trial of the OX40 agonist ivuxolimab. CDR3 sequence: CASSLGTGSWSPLHF. The CDR3 nucleotides read TGTGCCAGCAGCTTAGGGACAGGGTCATGGTCACCCCTCCACTTT.